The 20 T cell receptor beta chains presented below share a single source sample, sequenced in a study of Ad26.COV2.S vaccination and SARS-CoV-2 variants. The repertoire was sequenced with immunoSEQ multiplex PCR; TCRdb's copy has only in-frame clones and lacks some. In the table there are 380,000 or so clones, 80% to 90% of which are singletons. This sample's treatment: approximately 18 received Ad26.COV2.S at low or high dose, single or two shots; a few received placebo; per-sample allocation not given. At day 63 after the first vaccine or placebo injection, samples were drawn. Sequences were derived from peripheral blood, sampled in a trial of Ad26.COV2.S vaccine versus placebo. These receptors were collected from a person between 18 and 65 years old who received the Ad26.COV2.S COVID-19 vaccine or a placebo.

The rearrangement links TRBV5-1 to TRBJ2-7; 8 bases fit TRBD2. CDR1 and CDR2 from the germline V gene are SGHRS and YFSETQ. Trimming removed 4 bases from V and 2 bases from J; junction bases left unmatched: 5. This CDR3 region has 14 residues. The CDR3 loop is CASSPVAGPYEQYF. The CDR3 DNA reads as TGCGCCAGCAGCCCTGTAGCGGGACCCTACGAGCAGTACTTC.

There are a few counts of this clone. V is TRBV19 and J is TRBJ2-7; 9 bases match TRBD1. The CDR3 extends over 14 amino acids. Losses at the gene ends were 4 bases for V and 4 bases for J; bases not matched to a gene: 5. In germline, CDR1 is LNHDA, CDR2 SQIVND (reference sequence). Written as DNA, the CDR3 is TGTGCCAGTAGTAAGACAGGGGGTTGGTACGAGCAGTACTTC. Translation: CASSKTGGWYEQYF. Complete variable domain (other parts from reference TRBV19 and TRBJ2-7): DGGITQSPKYLFRKEGQNVTLSCEQNLNHDAMYWYRQDPGQGLRLIYYSQIVNDFQKGDIAEGYSVSREKKESFPLTVTSAQKNPTAFYLCASSKTGGWYEQYFGPGTRLTVT.

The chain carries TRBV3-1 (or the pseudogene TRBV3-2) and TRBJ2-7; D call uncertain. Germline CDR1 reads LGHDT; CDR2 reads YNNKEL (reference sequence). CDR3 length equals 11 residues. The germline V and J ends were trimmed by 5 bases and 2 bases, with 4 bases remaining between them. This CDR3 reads CASSNTYEQYF. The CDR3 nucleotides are TGTGCCAGCAGCAATACCTACGAGCAGTACTTC.

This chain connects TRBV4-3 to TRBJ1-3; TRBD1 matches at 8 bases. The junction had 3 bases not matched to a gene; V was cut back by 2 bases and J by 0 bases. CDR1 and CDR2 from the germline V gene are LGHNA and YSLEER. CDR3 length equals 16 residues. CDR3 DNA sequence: TGCGCCAGCAGCCAAAACGACAGGGGCTCTGGAAACACCATATATTTT. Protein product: CASSQNDRGSGNTIYF.

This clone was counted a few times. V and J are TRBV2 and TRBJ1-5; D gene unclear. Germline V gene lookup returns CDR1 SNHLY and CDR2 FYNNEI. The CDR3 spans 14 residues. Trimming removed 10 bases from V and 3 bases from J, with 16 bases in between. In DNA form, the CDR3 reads TGTGCCACTAGCTGGACGGCCCCCAATCAGCCCCAGCATTTT. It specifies CATSWTAPNQPQHF.

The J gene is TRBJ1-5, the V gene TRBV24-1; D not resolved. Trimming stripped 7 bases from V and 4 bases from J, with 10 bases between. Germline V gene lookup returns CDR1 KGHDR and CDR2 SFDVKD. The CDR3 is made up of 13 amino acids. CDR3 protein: CATSQDVNQPQHF. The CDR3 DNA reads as TGTGCCACCAGCCAAGACGTAAATCAGCCCCAGCATTTT.

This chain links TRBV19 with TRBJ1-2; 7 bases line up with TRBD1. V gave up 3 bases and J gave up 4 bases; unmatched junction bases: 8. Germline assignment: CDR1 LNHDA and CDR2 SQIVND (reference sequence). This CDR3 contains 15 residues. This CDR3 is CASSIPRTGGYGYTF. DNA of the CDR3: TGTGCCAGTAGTATCCCCCGGACAGGAGGCTATGGCTACACCTTC.

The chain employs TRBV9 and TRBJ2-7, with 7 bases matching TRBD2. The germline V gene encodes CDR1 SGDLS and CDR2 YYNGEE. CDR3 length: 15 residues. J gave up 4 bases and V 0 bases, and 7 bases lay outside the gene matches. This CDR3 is CASSVGLAQIYEQYF. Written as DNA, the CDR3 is TGTGCCAGCAGCGTAGGACTAGCTCAAATTTACGAGCAGTACTTC. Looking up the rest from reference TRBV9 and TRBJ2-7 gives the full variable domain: DSGVTQTPKHLITATGQRVTLRCSPRSGDLSVYWYQQSLDQGLQFLIQYYNGEERAKGNILERFSAQQFPDLHSELNLSSLELGDSALYFCASSVGLAQIYEQYFGPGTRLTVT.

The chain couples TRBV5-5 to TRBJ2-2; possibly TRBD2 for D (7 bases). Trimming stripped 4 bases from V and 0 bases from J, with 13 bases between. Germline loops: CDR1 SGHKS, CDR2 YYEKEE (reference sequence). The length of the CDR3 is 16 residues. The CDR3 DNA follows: TGTGCCAGCAGCCGGGGGGCGGTATCGAACACCGGGGAGCTGTTTTTT. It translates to CASSRGAVSNTGELFF. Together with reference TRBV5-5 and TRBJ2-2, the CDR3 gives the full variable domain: DAGVTQSPTHLIKTRGQQVTLRCSPISGHKSVSWYQQVLGQGPQFIFQYYEKEERGRGNFPDRFSARQFPNYSSELNVNALLLGDSALYLCASSRGAVSNTGELFFGEGSRLTVL.

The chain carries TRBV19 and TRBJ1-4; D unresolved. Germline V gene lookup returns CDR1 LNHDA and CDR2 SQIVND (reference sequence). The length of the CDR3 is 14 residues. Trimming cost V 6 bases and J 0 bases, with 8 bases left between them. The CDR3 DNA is TGTGCCAGTAGACGACCTGCAACTAATGAAAAACTGTTTTTT. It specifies CASRRPATNEKLFF.

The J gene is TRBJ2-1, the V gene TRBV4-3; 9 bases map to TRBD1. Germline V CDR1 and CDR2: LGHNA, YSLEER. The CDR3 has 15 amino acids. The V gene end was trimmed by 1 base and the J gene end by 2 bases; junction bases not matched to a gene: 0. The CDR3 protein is CASSQGDRAYNEQFF. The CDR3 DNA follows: TGCGCCAGCAGCCAAGGGGACAGGGCCTACAATGAGCAGTTCTTC.

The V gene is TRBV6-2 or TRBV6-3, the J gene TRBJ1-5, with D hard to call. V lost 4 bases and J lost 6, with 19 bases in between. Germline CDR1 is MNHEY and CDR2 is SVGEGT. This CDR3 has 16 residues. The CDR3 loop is CASSSHQMGGLQPQHF. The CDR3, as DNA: TGTGCCAGCAGTTCCCACCAGATGGGAGGACTTCAGCCCCAGCATTTT.

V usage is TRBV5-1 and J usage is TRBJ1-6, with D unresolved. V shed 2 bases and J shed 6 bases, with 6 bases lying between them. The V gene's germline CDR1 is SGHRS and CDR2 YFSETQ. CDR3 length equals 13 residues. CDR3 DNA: TGCGCCAGCAGCTTTACTTTTAATTCACCCCTCCACTTT. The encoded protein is CASSFTFNSPLHF.

The CDR3, as DNA: TGTGCCATCAGTGAGTCGAGTCTTCGGGACAGGGGAGCTACTAATAAGCAGTACTTC. Its translation is CAISESSLRDRGATNKQYF. The chain has TRBV10-3 and TRBJ2-7; 10 bases are a match to TRBD1. The CDR3 extends over 19 amino acids. The germline V gene encodes CDR1 ENHRY and CDR2 SYGVKD. V trimming: 0 bases; J trimming: 8 bases; junction bases outside the gene matches: 19.

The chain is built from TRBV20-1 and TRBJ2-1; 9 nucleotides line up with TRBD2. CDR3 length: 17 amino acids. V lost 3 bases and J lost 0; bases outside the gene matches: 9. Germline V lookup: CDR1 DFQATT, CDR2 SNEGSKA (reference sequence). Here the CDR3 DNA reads TGCAGTGCTAGTGGGATGGCGGGAGGGAGCTCCTACAATGAGCAGTTCTTC. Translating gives CSASGMAGGSSYNEQFF.

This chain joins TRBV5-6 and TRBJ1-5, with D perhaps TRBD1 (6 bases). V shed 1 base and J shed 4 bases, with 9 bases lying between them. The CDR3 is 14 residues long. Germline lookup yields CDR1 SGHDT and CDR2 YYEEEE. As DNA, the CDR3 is TGTGCCAGCAGCTTGTGGCAGGGGAATCAGCCCCAGCATTTT. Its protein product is CASSLWQGNQPQHF.

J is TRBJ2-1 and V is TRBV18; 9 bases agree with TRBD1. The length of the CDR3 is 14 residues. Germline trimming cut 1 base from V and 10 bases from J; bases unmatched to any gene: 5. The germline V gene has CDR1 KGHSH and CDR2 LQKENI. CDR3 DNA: TGTGCCAGCTCACCACGTTCCGGGACAGGGGAGCAGTTCTTC. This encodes CASSPRSGTGEQFF.

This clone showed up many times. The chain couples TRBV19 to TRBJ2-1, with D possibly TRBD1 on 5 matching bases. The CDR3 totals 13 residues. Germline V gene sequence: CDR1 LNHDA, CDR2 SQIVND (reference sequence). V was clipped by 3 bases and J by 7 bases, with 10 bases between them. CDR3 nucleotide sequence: TGTGCCAGTAGTATGGTGGCAGGGAATGAGCAGTTCTTC. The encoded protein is CASSMVAGNEQFF.

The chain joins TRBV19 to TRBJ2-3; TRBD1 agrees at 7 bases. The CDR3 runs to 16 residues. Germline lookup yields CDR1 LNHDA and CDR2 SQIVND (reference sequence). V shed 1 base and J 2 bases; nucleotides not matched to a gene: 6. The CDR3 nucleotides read TGTGCCAGTAGTATAGGGGGGACAGTATACACAGATACGCAGTATTTT. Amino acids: CASSIGGTVYTDTQYF. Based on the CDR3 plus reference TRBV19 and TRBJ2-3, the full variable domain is DGGITQSPKYLFRKEGQNVTLSCEQNLNHDAMYWYRQDPGQGLRLIYYSQIVNDFQKGDIAEGYSVSREKKESFPLTVTSAQKNPTAFYLCASSIGGTVYTDTQYFGPGTRLTVL.

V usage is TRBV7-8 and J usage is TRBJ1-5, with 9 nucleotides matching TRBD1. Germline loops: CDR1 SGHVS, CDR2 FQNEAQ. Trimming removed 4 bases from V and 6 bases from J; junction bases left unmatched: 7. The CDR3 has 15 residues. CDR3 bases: TGTGCCAGCAGCTCAGGGACAGGGAAGAGTCAGCCCCAGCATTTT. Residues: CASSSGTGKSQPQHF.